The present TCR beta chain was sequenced within a study of identifying expanded T cells in peripheral blood. Collection occurred without any documented infections or immune events in donors. This table comes from immunoSEQ multiplex PCR, and its TCRdb copy is limited to in-frame clones, with some not included. The sample has roughly 130,000 clones, approximately 86% seen once. The study's findings and limits: Variance in clone template counts between approximately 2-week samples significantly increased with total template count across all healthy donors.

As for this clone: The target antigen is unknown.

Trimming cost V 0 bases and J 6 bases, with 9 bases left between them. The CDR3 loop spans 14 amino acids. CDR1 GTSNPN and CDR2 SVGIG come from the germline V gene (reference sequence). Specimen: blood. The sequence was collected from a person between 18 and 75 years old in good health. The chain joins TRBV30 to TRBJ1-6; a weak D match, TRBD1 (5 bases). For the CDR3, the DNA is TGTGCCTGGAGTGTGGCAGGGTTTAATTCACCCCTCCACTTT. Its translation is CAWSVAGFNSPLHF.